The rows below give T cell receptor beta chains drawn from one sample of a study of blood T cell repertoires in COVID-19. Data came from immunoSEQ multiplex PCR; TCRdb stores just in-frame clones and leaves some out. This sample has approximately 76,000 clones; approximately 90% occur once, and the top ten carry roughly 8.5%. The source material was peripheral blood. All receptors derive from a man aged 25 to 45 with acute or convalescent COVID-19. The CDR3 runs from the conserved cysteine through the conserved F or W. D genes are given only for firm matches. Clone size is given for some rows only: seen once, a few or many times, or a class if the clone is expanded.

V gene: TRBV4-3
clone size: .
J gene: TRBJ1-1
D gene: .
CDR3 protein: CASSQGENTEAFF
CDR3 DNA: TGCGCCAGCAGCCAAGGAGAGAACACTGAAGCTTTCTTT

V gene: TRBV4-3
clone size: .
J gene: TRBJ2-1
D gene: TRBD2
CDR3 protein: CASSQAPSGGYNEQFF
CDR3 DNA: TGCGCCAGCAGCCAAGCCCCTAGCGGGGGGTACAATGAGCAGTTCTTC

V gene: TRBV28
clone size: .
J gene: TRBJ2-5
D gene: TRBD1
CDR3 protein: CASSSPGQVGETQYF
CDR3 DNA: TGTGCCAGCAGTTCACCGGGACAGGTCGGGGAGACCCAGTACTTC

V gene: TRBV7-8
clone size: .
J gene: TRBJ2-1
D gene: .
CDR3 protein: CASSLMANEQFF
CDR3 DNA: TGTGCCAGCAGCTTAATGGCTAATGAGCAGTTCTTC

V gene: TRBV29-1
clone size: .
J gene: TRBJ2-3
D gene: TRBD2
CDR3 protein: CSVEPGLAPDTQYF
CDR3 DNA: TGCAGCGTTGAGCCGGGACTAGCCCCAGATACGCAGTATTTT

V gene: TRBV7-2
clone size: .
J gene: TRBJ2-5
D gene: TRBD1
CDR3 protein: CASSPRGYQETQYF
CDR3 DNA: TGTGCCAGCAGCCCCAGGGGGTACCAAGAGACCCAGTACTTC

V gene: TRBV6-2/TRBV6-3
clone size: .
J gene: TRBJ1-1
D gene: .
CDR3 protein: CASSQRLTGGWAEAFF
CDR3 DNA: TGTGCCAGCAGTCAACGCCTGACAGGCGGGTGGGCTGAAGCTTTCTTT

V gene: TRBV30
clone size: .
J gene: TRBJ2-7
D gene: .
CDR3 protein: CAWSAGKLLGEQYF
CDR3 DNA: TGTGCCTGGAGTGCAGGGAAATTACTGGGGGAGCAGTACTTC

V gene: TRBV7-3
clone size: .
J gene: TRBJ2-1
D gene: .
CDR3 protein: CASSFGSTRAPYNEQFF
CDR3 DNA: TGTGCCAGCAGCTTTGGGTCGACGCGGGCCCCCTACAATGAGCAGTTCTTC

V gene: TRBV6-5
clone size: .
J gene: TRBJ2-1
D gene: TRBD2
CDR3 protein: CASSTLAGEFNEQFF
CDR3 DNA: TGTGCCAGCAGCACACTAGCGGGAGAATTTAATGAGCAGTTCTTC

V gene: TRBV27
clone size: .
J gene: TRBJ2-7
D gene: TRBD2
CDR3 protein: CASSPRRDYYEQYF
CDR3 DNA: TGTGCCAGCAGTCCCCGCCGGGACTACTACGAGCAGTACTTC

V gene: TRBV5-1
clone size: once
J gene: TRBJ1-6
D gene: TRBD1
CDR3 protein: CASSLGQGTPLHF
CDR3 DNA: TGCGCCAGCAGCTTGGGACAGGGGACACCCCTCCACTTT

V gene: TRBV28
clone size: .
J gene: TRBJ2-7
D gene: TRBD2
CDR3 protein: CASGGLAGVREQYF
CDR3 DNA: TGTGCCAGCGGGGGACTAGCGGGAGTTCGGGAGCAGTACTTC

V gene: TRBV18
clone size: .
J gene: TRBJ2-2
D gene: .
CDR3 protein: CASPIQGLASAGELFF
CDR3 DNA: TGTGCCAGCCCAATCCAAGGTCTAGCTAGCGCCGGGGAGCTGTTTTTT

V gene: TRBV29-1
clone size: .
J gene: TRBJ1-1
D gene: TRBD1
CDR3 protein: CSVELGGQNTEAFF
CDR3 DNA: TGCAGCGTCGAGCTAGGGGGCCAGAACACTGAAGCTTTCTTT